The clone carrying this TCR beta chain showed up just a few times. Its antigen remains unknown. The sample contains more than one DNA sequence encoding this CDR3. Primers for the PCR totalled 60 Vbeta and 13 Jbeta. This table comes from immunoSEQ multiplex PCR, and its TCRdb copy is limited to in-frame clones, with some not included. The table has 70,000 to 90,000 clones, over 50% seen once; the top ten hold 20% to 25%. The sample originates from a study of cytomegalovirus exposure and HLA in healthy donors. The study's findings and limits: What a later analysis reportedly showed was that an Asian-associated ancestry cluster had fewer N-insertions than the approximately 700-donor mean. The authors listed approximately 150 TCR beta chains as cytomegalovirus-associated. Roughly even sequencing depth across donors was the assumption behind the presence/absence analyses.

What was sequenced was PBMCs. This receptor was taken from a middle-aged man in good health and CMV-seropositive.

The CDR3 region is CSVEGTGGYEQYF. In DNA form, the CDR3 reads TGCAGCGTTGAAGGAACAGGGGGCTACGAGCAGTACTTC. V usage is TRBV29-1 and J usage is TRBJ2-7, with TRBD1 matching 8 bases. Germline loops: CDR1 SQVTM, CDR2 ANQGSEA. This CDR3 spans 13 amino acids. V lost 1 base and J lost 3; bases outside the gene matches: 2.